The 6 T cell receptor beta chains presented below share a single source sample, sequenced in a study of T-cell memory formation after mild COVID-19. MiXCR was run by TCRdb on the 5' RACE reads, yielding one entry per CDR3 protein. The sample consists of 350,000 to 500,000 distinct CDR3 sequences, roughly 20% of them appearing once. Sequencing was performed on PBMCs or a T cell subset sorted from them (not recorded which). The receptors derive from an adult woman who had mild COVID-19 (a few samples of this study predate the infection). Cell type and time point are not known.

This clonotype was recorded at least ten times. V usage is TRBV10-3 and J usage is TRBJ2-5, with D perhaps TRBD2 (7 bases). This CDR3 region has 15 residues. V lost 4 bases and J 5 bases, leaving 17 bases between the germline ends. Germline values: CDR1 ENHRY, CDR2 SYGVKD. The CDR3 reads CAISGLEGGLETQYF. CDR3 nucleotide sequence: TGTGCCATCAGTGGACTTGAGGGGGGGCTGGAGACCCAGTACTTC.

V and J are TRBV5-1 and TRBJ2-1; D might be TRBD1 or TRBD2, each matching 5 bases. V lost 4 bases and J 3 bases, leaving 17 bases between the germline ends. The CDR3 covers 16 residues. Germline CDR1 and CDR2: SGHRS and YFSETQ. Written as DNA, the CDR3 is TGCGCCAGCAGCCCCCTGGGCAGGGAGCTCTACAATGAGCAGTTCTTC. Translating it yields CASSPLGRELYNEQFF.

The chain has TRBV6-1 and TRBJ1-1; tentatively, D is TRBD1 (5 bases). The germline V gene encodes CDR1 MNHNS and CDR2 SASEGT. The V and J ends lost 8 bases and 6 bases respectively, with 19 bases between them. The CDR3 runs 14 residues. This CDR3 is CASGKGREGAEAFF. The CDR3 coding sequence is TGTGCCAGCGGTAAAGGACGAGAAGGGGCTGAAGCTTTCTTT.

The CDR3 DNA follows: TGTGCCAGCAGCACGGGACTAGCGGGGAAAAGCAATGAGCAGTTCTTC. Translating it yields CASSTGLAGKSNEQFF. The chain employs TRBV11-2 and TRBJ2-1, with TRBD2 matching over 13 bases. Germline V lookup: CDR1 SGHAT, CDR2 FQNNGV. Trimming removed 5 bases from V and 6 bases from J; junction bases left unmatched: 7. The CDR3 runs 16 residues. Using reference TRBV11-2 and TRBJ2-1 for the parts outside the CDR3, the full variable domain is EAGVAQSPRYKIIEKRQSVAFWCNPISGHATLYWYQQILGQGPKLLIQFQNNGVVDDSQLPKDRFSAERLKGVDSTLKIQPAKLEDSAVYLCASSTGLAGKSNEQFFGPGTRLTVL.

This clonotype was counted at least ten times. The V gene is TRBV12-3 or TRBV12-4, the J gene TRBJ2-5; D possibly uses TRBD1 or TRBD2 (5 bases each). The CDR3 contains 14 residues. Trimming left V 5 bases short and J 5 bases short, with 15 bases between. Here the CDR3 DNA reads TGTGCCAGCAGTGACTACCTGGCAGGGGAGACCCAGTACTTC. Translated: CASSDYLAGETQYF.

This clonotype was seen more than once but under ten times. This chain joins TRBV20-1 and TRBJ2-5, with TRBD2 identical over 16 bases. Unmatched junction bases numbered 5, after V lost 3 bases and J lost 1 base. Germline-derived CDR1 and CDR2 are DFQATT and SNEGSKA (reference sequence). The CDR3 has 17 residues. The CDR3 nucleotides are TGCAGTGCTAGGGGGACTAGCGGGAGGGCCTTCCAAGAGACCCAGTACTTC. Translating it yields CSARGTSGRAFQETQYF.